The 24 T cell receptor beta chains below were found in one sample sequenced in a study of T cells expressing NK-cell markers (TCRdb year 2020). Libraries were made using 5' RACE. Sequencing was performed on an Illumina HiSeq 2000. Following TCRdb reprocessing, every CDR3 protein sequence forms one entry, and DNA is not provided. This sample's listing comprises about 150,000 distinct CDR3 sequences. About 39% of the sample lies in the top ten. The specimen sequenced was blood T cells: a sorted CD56 or NKG2C T cell subset, CD4+ or CD8+ T cells, or bulk PBMC T cells (not recorded which). The receptors come from a woman between 45 and 65 years old in good health. Donor details come from another sample of the same person, matched by shared clones.

The chain is built from TRBV27 and TRBJ2-1; TCRdb reports TRBD2, a call that lacks DNA to check it against. Germline V gene data show CDR1 as MNHEY and CDR2 as SMNVEV (reference sequence). The CDR3 is 14 residues long. The CDR3 loop reads CASSPSDVYNEQFF.

The V and J genes are TRBV27 and TRBJ1-1; TCRdb returns TRBD1, unconfirmable since there is no DNA. The V gene's germline CDR1 is MNHEY and CDR2 SMNVEV (reference sequence). There are 14 residues in the CDR3. The CDR3 spells CASSLGAGVTEAFF.

The V and J genes are TRBV7-9 and TRBJ2-1. CDR3 length: 14 residues. Germline V gene lookup returns CDR1 SEHNR and CDR2 FQNEAQ (reference sequence). The CDR3 is CASSTRTGYNEQFF.

This sequence joins TRBV10-3 and TRBJ2-1; TCRdb gives TRBD2 as the D gene, but with no DNA this cannot be confirmed. This CDR3 spans 18 amino acids. Germline CDR1 is ENHRY and CDR2 is SYGVKD. This CDR3 reads CAISGGHTDLSSYNEQFF.

The V and J genes are TRBV11-2 and TRBJ2-1. The germline CDR1 and CDR2 sequences are SGHAT and FQNNGV. This CDR3 has 12 amino acids. The CDR3 reads CASSLVPEEQFF.

J is TRBJ2-5 and V is TRBV12-3 or TRBV12-4; TCRdb indicates TRBD1, and absent DNA this call remains unverified. The CDR3 loop spans 18 amino acids. CDR3 loop: CASSLWGGEKPLEETQYF.

This sequence joins TRBV7-9 and TRBJ2-7; absent DNA, TCRdb's TRBD1 call cannot be checked. Germline-derived CDR1 and CDR2 are SEHNR and FQNEAQ (reference sequence). There are 13 residues in the CDR3. CDR3 region: CASSSPGVGEQYF.

J is TRBJ2-4 and V is TRBV27; the D gene TCRdb calls, TRBD2, cannot be checked with no DNA. The length of the CDR3 is 14 residues. In germline, CDR1 is MNHEY, CDR2 SMNVEV (reference sequence). The CDR3 loop reads CASSLGSGKNIQYF.

CDR3 in amino acids: CASRAPGRGSTDTQYF. The genes are TRBV3-1 and TRBJ2-3; TCRdb selects TRBD1, and the lack of DNA leaves this call unchecked. The germline V gene has CDR1 LGHDT and CDR2 YNNKEL (reference sequence). This CDR3 has 16 amino acids.

The chain recombines TRBV4-1 with TRBJ2-1; TCRdb outputs TRBD2, but without DNA this stays unchecked. The CDR3 spans 15 residues. Looked up from germline, CDR1 is MGHRA and CDR2 is YSYEKL. The CDR3 is CASSQERESGNEQFF.

This chain joins TRBV5-6 and TRBJ2-2; TCRdb reports TRBD2, a call that lacks DNA to check it against. The germline gives CDR1 SGHDT, CDR2 YYEEEE. This CDR3 has 16 amino acids. The CDR3 reads CASSQGLAGETGELFF.

The rearrangement links TRBV6-1 to TRBJ1-2. The germline gives CDR1 MNHNS, CDR2 SASEGT. CDR3 length: 15 amino acids. CDR3 region: CASSEAETASYGYTF.

V gene TRBV5-1 combines with J gene TRBJ2-7. The CDR3 has 14 residues. Germline V gives CDR1 SGHRS, CDR2 YFSETQ. The CDR3 sequence: CASSLEREFYEQYF.

This chain joins TRBV20-1 and TRBJ2-3. The CDR3 is made up of 16 amino acids. The V gene's germline CDR1 is DFQATT and CDR2 SNEGSKA (reference sequence). The CDR3 loop is CSARDLRSTSTDTQYF.

The rearrangement uses TRBV24-1 and TRBJ2-1; no DNA is available, so the TRBD2 call from TCRdb remains unchecked. There are 17 residues in the CDR3. Germline CDR1 KGHDR, CDR2 SFDVKD. CDR3 loop: CATSDPGTSVLNNEQFF.

The chain recombines TRBV7-8 with TRBJ2-1. Germline values: CDR1 SGHVS, CDR2 FQNEAQ. The CDR3 runs to 15 residues. CDR3 region: CASSLRGVSYNEQFF.

The chain couples TRBV6-6 to TRBJ2-2; TCRdb reports TRBD2, a call that lacks DNA to check it against. The CDR3 spans 15 residues. Germline loops: CDR1 MNHNY, CDR2 SVGAGI (reference sequence). CDR3 sequence reads: CASRQTSGNTGELFF.

This chain uses TRBV11-2 with TRBJ2-2. Germline values: CDR1 SGHAT, CDR2 FQNNGV. This CDR3 has 14 amino acids. The CDR3 sequence is CASSLGVVTGELFF.

This chain links TRBV11-2 with TRBJ2-1; TCRdb's assignment of TRBD1 cannot be checked, as there is no DNA. Germline V gives CDR1 SGHAT, CDR2 FQNNGV. The CDR3 runs to 15 residues. CDR3 sequence: CASSKTGTEYNEQFF.

The V call is TRBV14, the J call TRBJ2-1. Germline CDR1 and CDR2: SGHDN and FVKESK. This CDR3 is built from 14 residues. This chain's CDR3 is CASSQEELHNEQFF.

This chain links TRBV4-1 with TRBJ1-5. Germline CDR1 and CDR2: MGHRA and YSYEKL. The length of the CDR3 is 16 residues. The CDR3 here is CASSQPGTPSNQPQHF.

CDR3 sequence reads: CASSPPELEEKLFF. This chain connects TRBV11-2 to TRBJ1-4. This CDR3 is built from 14 residues. CDR1 SGHAT and CDR2 FQNNGV come from the germline V gene.

The rearrangement uses TRBV3-1 and TRBJ2-4; TCRdb's D call, TRBD1, is unchecked because there is no DNA. This CDR3 contains 16 residues. Germline loops: CDR1 LGHDT, CDR2 YNNKEL (reference sequence). The CDR3 protein is CASSQDRGPAKNIQYF.

The chain links TRBV29-1 to TRBJ2-1; TCRdb's D call, TRBD2, is unchecked because there is no DNA. CDR3 length equals 15 residues. Germline assignment: CDR1 SQVTM and CDR2 ANQGSEA. The CDR3 is CSVDSVGGPGNEQFF.